The 9 T cell receptor beta chains given below trace back to one sample, sequenced in a study of Graves' ophthalmopathy and Graves' hyperthyroidism. Investigators amplified TCR beta CDR3 regions from RNA transcripts. HTBI primers were employed in first-round RT-PCR, then a second-round multiplex PCR followed. MiXCR was run by TCRdb on the multiplex PCR reads, yielding one entry per CDR3 protein. The table includes about 1.2 million distinct CDR3 sequences, approximately 35% detected once. The sequencing input was peripheral blood or thyroid tissue (not recorded which). The receptor set was obtained from an adult man with Graves' hyperthyroidism.

Comments on this clonotype: Being one base from a much bigger clone, this may be a read error. The V gene is TRBV20-1, the J gene TRBJ1-2, with 9 bases aligning to TRBD1. Germline-derived CDR1 and CDR2 are DFQATT and SNEGSKA (reference sequence). The CDR3 is 13 residues long. The CDR3 region has the DNA TGCAATGCGGACCGGACAGGGGTCTATGGCTACACCTTC. Its protein product is CNADRTGVYGYTF.

V is TRBV7-2 and J is TRBJ2-7; 9 nucleotides agree with TRBD2. There are 15 residues in the CDR3. V dropped 2 bases and J dropped 3; count of bases not matched to a gene: 5. The germline gives CDR1 SGHTA, CDR2 FQGNSA. The CDR3 reads CASSLQGTSIYEQYF. CDR3 nucleotides: TGTGCCAGCAGCTTACAAGGGACTAGCATCTACGAGCAGTACTTC. Drawing the rest from reference TRBV7-2 and TRBJ2-7, the complete variable domain is GAGVSQSPSNKVTEKGKDVELRCDPISGHTALYWYRQSLGQGLEFLIYFQGNSAPDKSGLPSDRFSAERTGGSVSTLTIQRTQQEDSAVYLCASSLQGTSIYEQYFGPGTRLTVT.

The rearrangement joins TRBV10-3 to TRBJ1-6, with D possibly TRBD1 on 5 matching bases. Germline CDR1 and CDR2: ENHRY and SYGVKD. V was pared by 3 bases and J by 8 bases, with 11 bases between. The CDR3 consists of 14 residues. CDR3 nucleotides: TGTGCCATCAGTGAAACGCAGGGTCATTCACCCCTCCACTTT. As protein: CAISETQGHSPLHF.

This clonotype was detected many times. V usage is TRBV7-6 and J usage is TRBJ2-5, with 7 bases matching TRBD2. The junction had 8 bases not matched to a gene; V was cut back by 7 bases and J by 0 bases. Germline CDR1 SGHVS, CDR2 FNYEAQ. The CDR3 is 15 amino acids. The CDR3 spells CASNPGGGYQETQYF. In DNA form, the CDR3 reads TGTGCCAGCAACCCCGGCGGGGGATACCAAGAGACCCAGTACTTC.

There are many counts of this clonotype. The chain recombines TRBV19 with TRBJ1-5; D is perhaps TRBD1 (5 bases). The CDR3 totals 15 residues. Germline values: CDR1 LNHDA, CDR2 SQIVND (reference sequence). Deletions cut 8 bases from V and 0 bases from J, with 14 bases between. This chain's CDR3 is CASRSRQFSNQPQHF. The CDR3 nucleotides are TGTGCCAGTCGATCGCGACAGTTTAGCAATCAGCCCCAGCATTTT.

This clonotype turned up a few times. The chain recombines TRBV6-6 with TRBJ1-5; D remains unclear. The V end lost 7 bases, the J end lost 3 bases, and 13 bases lay between the germline ends. CDR1 MNHNY and CDR2 SVGAGI come from the germline V gene (reference sequence). The CDR3 extends over 14 amino acids. The CDR3 bases are TGTGCCAGCAAGGTTGGACGGGCCAATCAGCCCCAGCATTTT. Its protein product is CASKVGRANQPQHF.

For the CDR3, the DNA is TGTGCCAGCAGCCAAGTCCTAGCGGGGGTGTCGCGCGAGCAGTACTTC. Protein sequence: CASSQVLAGVSREQYF. The chain employs TRBV7-2 and TRBJ2-7; TRBD2 matches at 10 bases. The CDR3 totals 16 residues. The V gene's germline CDR1 is SGHTA and CDR2 FQGNSA. Trimming at V came to 5 bases and at J to 6 bases, leaving 13 bases not matched to a gene.

This clonotype was observed a few times. This chain links TRBV4-3 with TRBJ1-2, with TRBD1 as a possible D gene (5 bases). This CDR3 region has 17 residues. Trimming cost V 0 bases and J 1 base, with 15 bases left between them. CDR1 is LGHNA, CDR2 YSLEER, per germline. The CDR3 sequence: CASSQDRGRASNYGYTF. The DNA for the CDR3 is TGCGCCAGCAGCCAAGATAGGGGCAGGGCCAGTAACTATGGCTACACCTTC.

The chain recombines TRBV5-6 with TRBJ2-2, with unresolved D. This CDR3 comprises 14 residues. CDR1 is SGHDT and CDR2 is YYEEEE in the germline V gene. V lost 1 base, J lost 4 bases, and 8 bases lay in between. CDR3 in amino acids: CASSLRSGTGELFF. CDR3 in DNA: TGTGCCAGCAGCTTGCGTTCAGGCACCGGGGAGCTGTTTTTT.